This T cell receptor beta chain is drawn from a study of spatial heterogeneity in lung cancer. Whole-study results and caveats: Tracking of tumor mutation counts was seen in expanded intratumoral alpha and beta TCR counts.

MiXCR was run by TCRdb on the 5' RACE reads, yielding one entry per CDR3 protein. The table includes about 6,000 distinct CDR3 sequences, approximately 16% detected once. This sample's time point: sample taken at primary tumor resection. Sample share makes this clonotype medium-sized. What it recognizes is unknown. A library made for alpha chains picked up this beta chain off target, so its size means little. The CDR3 totals 13 residues. CDR1 and CDR2 from the germline V gene are SGHVS and FQNEAQ. V shed 6 bases and J 3 bases; nucleotides not matched to a gene: 4. This chain connects TRBV7-8 to TRBJ1-2; 7 nucleotides agree with TRBD1. Here the sequenced sample was lung tumor tissue, taken at surgery. The receptor was derived from a male donor with early-stage non-small cell lung cancer. CDR3 in amino acids: CASSPTGDYGYTF. The DNA of the CDR3 is TGTGCCAGCAGTCCAACAGGGGACTATGGCTACACCTTC.